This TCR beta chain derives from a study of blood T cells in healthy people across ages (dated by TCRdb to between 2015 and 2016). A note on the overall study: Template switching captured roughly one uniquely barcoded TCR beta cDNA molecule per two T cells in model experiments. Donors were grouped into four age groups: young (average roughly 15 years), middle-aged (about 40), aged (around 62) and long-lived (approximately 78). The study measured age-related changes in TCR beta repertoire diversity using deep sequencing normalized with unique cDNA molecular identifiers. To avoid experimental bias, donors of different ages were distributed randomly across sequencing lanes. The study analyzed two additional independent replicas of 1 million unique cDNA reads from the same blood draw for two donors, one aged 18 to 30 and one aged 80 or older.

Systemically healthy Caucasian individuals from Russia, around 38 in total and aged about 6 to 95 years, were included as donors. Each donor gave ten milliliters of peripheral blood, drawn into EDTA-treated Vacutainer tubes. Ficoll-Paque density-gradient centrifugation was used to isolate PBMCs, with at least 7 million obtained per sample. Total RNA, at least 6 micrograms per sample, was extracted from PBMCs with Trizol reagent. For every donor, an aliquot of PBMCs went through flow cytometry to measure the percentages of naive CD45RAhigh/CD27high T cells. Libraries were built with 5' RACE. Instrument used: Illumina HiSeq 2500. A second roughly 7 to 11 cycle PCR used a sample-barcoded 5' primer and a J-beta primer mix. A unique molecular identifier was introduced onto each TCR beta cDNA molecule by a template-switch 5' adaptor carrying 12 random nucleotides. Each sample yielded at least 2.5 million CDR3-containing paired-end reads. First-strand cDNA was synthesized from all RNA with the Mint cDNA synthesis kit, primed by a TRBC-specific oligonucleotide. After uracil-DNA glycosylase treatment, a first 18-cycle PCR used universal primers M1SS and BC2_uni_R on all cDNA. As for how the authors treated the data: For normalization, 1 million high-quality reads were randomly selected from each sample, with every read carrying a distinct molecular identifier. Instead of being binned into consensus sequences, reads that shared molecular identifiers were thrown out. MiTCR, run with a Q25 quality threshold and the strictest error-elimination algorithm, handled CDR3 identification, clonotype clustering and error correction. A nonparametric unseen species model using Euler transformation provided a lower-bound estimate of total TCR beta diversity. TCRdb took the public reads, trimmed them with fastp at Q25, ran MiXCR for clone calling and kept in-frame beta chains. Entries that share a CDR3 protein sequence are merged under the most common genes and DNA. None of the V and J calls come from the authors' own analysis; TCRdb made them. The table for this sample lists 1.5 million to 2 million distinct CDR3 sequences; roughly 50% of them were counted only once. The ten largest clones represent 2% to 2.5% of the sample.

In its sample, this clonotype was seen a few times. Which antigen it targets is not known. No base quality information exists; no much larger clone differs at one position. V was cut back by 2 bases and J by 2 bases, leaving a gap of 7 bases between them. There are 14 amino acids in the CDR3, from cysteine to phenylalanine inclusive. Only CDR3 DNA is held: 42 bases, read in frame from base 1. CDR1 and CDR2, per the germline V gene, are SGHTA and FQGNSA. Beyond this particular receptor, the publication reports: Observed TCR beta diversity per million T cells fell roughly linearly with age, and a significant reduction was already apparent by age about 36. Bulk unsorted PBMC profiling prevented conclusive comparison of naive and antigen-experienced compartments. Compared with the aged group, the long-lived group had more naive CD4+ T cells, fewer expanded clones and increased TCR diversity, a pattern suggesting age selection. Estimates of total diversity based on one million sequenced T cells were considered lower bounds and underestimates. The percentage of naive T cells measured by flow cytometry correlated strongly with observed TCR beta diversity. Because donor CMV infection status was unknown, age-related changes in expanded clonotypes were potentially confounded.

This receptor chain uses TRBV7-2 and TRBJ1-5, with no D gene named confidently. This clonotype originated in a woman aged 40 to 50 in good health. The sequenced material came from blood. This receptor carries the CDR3 CASSLWGGNQPQHF. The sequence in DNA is TGTGCCAGCAGCTTATGGGGAGGCAATCAGCCCCAGCATTTT.